This T cell receptor beta chain was profiled in a study of blood T cell repertoires in COVID-19. Study context: Acute and convalescent COVID-19 specimens originated in the United States, Italy and Spain. The cDNA or gDNA used as material had been derived from T cells, B-cell-depleted T cells, or PBMCs.

V dropped 4 bases and J dropped 1; count of bases not matched to a gene: 5. CDR1 is SQVTM and CDR2 is ANQGSEA in the germline V gene. The CDR3 contains 15 residues. In the source study's methods: Cell counts per sample came from amplifying reference gene primers. Repertoires were generated with immunoSEQ multiplex PCR, while TCRdb's copy carries only in-frame clones and drops some. V, J and clone size reflect that table, while D and trimming were determined from the DNA. The sample contains around 65,000 clones, 79% of which appear only once. Sequencing was performed on peripheral blood. The source of this sequence is a man in his 60s with acute or convalescent COVID-19. The V call is TRBV29-1, the J call TRBJ2-2, with 8 nucleotides matching TRBD2. This CDR3 reads CSVARAGGNTGELFF. In DNA form, the CDR3 reads TGCAGCGTTGCCCGGGCGGGGGGGAACACCGGGGAGCTGTTTTTT.